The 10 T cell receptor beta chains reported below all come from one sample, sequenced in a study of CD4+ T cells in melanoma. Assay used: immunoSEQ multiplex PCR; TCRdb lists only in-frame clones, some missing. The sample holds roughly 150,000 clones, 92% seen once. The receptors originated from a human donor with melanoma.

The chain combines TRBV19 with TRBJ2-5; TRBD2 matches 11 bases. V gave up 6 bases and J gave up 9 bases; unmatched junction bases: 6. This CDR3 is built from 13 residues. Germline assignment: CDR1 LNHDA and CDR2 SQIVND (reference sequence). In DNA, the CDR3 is TGTGCCAGTAGCCTACTAGCGGGGGCAGCCCAGTACTTC. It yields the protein CASSLLAGAAQYF.

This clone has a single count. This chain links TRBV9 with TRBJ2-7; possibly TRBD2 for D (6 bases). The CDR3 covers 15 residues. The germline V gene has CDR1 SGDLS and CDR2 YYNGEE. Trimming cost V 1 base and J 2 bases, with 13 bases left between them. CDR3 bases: TGTGCCAGCAGCGTAAGCCCGGGAGATACCTACGAGCAGTACTTC. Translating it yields CASSVSPGDTYEQYF.

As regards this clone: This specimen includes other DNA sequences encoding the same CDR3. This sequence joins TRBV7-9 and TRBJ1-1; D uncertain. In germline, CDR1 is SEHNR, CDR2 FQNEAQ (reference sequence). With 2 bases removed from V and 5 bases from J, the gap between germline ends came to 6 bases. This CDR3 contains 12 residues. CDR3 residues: CASSLTGTEAFF. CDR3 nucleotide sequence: TGTGCCAGCAGCTTAACGGGTACTGAAGCTTTCTTT.

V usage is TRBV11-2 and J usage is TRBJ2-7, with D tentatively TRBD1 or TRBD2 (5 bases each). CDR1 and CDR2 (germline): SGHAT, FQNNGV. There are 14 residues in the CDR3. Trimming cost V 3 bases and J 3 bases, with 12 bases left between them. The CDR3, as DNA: TGTGCCAGCAGCTTTGGGGGTTTAATCTACGAGCAGTACTTC. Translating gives CASSFGGLIYEQYF.

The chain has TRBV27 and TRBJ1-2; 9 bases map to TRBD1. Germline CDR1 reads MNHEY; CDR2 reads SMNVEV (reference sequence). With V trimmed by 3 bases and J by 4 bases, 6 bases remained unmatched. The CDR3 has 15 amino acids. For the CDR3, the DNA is TGTGCCAGCAGTTTCCGACAGGGGGTCGCCTATGGCTACACCTTC. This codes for CASSFRQGVAYGYTF.

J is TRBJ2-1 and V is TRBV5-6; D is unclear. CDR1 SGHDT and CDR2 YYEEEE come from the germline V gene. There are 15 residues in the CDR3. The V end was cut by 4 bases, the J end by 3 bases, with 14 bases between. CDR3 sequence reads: CASSAGLDDYNEQFF. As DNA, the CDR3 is TGTGCCAGCAGCGCCGGGCTAGACGACTACAATGAGCAGTTCTTC. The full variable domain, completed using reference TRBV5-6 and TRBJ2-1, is DAGVTQSPTHLIKTRGQQVTLRCSPKSGHDTVSWYQQALGQGPQFIFQYYEEEERQRGNFPDRFSGHQFPNYSSELNVNALLLGDSALYLCASSAGLDDYNEQFFGPGTRLTVL.

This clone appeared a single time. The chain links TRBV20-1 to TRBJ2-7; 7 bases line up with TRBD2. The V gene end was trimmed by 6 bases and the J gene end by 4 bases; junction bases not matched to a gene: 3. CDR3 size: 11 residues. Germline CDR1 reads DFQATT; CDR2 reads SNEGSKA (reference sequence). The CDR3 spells CSAWGGYEQYF. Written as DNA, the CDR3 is TGCAGTGCGTGGGGGGGATACGAGCAGTACTTC.

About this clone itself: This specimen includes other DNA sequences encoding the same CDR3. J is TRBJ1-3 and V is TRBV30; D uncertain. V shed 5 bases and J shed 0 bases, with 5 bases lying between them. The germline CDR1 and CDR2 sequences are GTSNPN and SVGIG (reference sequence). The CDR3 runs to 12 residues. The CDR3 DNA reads TGTGCCTGGTCGACCTCTGGAAACACCATATATTTT. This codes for CAWSTSGNTIYF.

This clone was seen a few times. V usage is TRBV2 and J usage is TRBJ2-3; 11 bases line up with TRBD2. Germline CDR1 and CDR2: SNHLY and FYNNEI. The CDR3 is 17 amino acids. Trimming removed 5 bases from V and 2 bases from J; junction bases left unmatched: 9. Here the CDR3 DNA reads TGTGCCAGCAGTCAAACCACACTAGCGGGGGTCACAGATACGCAGTATTTT. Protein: CASSQTTLAGVTDTQYF.

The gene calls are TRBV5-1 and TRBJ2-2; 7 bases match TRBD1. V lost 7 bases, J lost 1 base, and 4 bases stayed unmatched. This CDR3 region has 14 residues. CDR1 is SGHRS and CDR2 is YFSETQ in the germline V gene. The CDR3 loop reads CASSGTVNTGELFF. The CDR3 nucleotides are TGCGCCAGCTCTGGGACAGTGAACACCGGGGAGCTGTTTTTT.